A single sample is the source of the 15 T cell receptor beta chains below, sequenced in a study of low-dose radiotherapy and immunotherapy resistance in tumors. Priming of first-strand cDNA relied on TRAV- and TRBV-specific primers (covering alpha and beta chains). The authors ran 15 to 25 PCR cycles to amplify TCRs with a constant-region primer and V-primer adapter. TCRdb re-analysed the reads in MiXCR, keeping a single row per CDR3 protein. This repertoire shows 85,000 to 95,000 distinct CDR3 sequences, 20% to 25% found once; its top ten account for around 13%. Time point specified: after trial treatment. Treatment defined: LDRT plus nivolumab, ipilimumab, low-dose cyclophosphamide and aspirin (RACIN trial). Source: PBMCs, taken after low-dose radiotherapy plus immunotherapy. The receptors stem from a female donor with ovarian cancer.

CDR3 in DNA: TGCGCCAGCAGCCAAGTCGCCGACGGAAGATATAATTCACCCCTCCACTTT. It is translated as CASSQVADGRYNSPLHF. The gene calls are TRBV4-1 and TRBJ1-6; the D is unclear. Trimming removed 1 base from V and 4 bases from J, with 14 bases in between. The CDR3 consists of 17 residues. CDR1 is MGHRA and CDR2 is YSYEKL in the germline V gene.

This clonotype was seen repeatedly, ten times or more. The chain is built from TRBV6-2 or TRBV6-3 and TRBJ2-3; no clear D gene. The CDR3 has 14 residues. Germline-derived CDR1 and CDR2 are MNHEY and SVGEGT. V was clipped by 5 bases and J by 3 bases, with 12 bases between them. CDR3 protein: CASSEAPGTDTQYF. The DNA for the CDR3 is TGTGCCAGCAGTGAAGCCCCCGGAACAGATACGCAGTATTTT.

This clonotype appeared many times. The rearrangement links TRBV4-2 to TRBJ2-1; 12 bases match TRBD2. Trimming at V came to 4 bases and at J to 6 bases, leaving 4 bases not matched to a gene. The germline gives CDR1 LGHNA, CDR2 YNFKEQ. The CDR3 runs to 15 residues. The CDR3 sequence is CASSPRTSGINEQFF. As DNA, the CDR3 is TGTGCCAGCAGCCCCCGGACTAGCGGGATCAATGAGCAGTTCTTC.

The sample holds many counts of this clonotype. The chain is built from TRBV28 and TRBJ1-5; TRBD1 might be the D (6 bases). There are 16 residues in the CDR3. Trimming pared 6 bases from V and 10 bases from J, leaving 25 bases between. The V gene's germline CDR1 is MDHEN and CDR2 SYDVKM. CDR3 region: CASSTPHAGVDEPQHF. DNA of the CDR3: TGTGCCAGCAGCACCCCCCATGCAGGGGTAGACGAACCCCAGCATTTT.

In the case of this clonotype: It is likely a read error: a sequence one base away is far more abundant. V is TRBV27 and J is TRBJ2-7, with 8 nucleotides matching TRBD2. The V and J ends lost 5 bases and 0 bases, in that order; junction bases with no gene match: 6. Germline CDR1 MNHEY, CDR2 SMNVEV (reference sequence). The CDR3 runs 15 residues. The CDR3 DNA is TGTGCCAGCAGTGTGGCGGGGGGCCTCTCCTACGAGCAGTACTTC. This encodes CASSVAGGLSYEQYF.

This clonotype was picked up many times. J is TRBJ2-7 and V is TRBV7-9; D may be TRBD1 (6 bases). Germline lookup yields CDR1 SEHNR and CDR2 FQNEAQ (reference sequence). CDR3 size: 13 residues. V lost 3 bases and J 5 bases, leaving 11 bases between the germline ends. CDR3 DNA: TGTGCCAGCAGCTTTTCAGGGGACCACGAGCAGTACTTC. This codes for CASSFSGDHEQYF.

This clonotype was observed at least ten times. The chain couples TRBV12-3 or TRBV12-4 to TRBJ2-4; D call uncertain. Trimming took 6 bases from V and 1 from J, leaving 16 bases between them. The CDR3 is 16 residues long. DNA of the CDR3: TGTGCCAGCAGCTCGGTAGCTGGCTGGGCCAAAAACATTCAGTACTTC. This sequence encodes CASSSVAGWAKNIQYF.

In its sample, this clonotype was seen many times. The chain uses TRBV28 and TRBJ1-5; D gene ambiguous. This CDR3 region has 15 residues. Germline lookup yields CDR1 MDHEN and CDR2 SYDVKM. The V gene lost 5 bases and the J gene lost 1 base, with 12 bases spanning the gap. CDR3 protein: CASSPQFGSNQPQHF. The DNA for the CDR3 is TGTGCCAGCAGTCCGCAGTTTGGAAGCAATCAGCCCCAGCATTTT.

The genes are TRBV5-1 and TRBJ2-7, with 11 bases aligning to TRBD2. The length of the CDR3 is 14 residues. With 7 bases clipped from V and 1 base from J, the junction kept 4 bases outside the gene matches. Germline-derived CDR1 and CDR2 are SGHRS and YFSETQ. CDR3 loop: CASVGLAGSYEQYF. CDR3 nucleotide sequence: TGCGCCAGCGTCGGACTAGCGGGTTCCTACGAGCAGTACTTC.

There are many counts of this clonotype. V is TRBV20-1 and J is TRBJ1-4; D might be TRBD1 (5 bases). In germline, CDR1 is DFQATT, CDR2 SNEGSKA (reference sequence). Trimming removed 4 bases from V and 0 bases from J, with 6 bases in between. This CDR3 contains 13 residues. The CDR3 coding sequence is TGCAGTGCTACAGGGTCAACTAATGAAAAACTGTTTTTT. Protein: CSATGSTNEKLFF.

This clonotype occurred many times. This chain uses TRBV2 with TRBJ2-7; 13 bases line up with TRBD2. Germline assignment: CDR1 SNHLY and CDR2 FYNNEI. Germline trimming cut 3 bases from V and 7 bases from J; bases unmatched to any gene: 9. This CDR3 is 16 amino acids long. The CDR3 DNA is TGTGCCAGCAGTGAGCGGACTAGCGGGAGTGGAGGTGAGCAGTACTTC. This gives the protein CASSERTSGSGGEQYF.

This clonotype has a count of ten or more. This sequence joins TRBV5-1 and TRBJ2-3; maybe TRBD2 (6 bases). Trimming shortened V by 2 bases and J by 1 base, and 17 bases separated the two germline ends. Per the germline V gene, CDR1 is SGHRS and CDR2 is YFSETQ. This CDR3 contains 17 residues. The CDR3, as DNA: TGCGCCAGCAGCTTTCTAGCGCAAAATCTTCGCACAGATACGCAGTATTTT. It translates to CASSFLAQNLRTDTQYF. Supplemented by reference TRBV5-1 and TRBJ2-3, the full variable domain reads KAGVTQTPRYLIKTRGQQVTLSCSPISGHRSVSWYQQTPGQGLQFLFEYFSETQRNKGNFPGRFSGRQFSNSRSEMNVSTLELGDSALYLCASSFLAQNLRTDTQYFGPGTRLTVL.

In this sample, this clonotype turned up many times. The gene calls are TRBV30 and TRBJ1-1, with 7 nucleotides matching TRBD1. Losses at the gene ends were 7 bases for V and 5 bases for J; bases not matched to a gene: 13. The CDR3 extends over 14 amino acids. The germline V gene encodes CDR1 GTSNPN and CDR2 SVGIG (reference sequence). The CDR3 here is CAYNRGRSETEAFF. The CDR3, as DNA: TGTGCCTATAACAGGGGCCGGAGTGAGACTGAAGCTTTCTTT.

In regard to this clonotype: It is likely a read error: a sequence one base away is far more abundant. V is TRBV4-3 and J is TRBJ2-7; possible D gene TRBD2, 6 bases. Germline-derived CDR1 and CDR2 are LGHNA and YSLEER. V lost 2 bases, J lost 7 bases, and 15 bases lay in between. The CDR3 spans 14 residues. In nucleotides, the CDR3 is TGCGCCAGCAGCCAAACGACTAGTTTCAATGAGCAGTACTTC. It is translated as CASSQTTSFNEQYF.

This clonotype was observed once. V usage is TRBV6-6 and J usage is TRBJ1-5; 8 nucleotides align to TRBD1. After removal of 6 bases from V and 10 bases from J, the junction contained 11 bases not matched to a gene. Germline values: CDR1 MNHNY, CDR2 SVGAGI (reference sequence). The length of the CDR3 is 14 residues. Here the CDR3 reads CASRQGASVGPQHF. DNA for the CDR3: TGTGCCAGCAGGCAGGGGGCATCAGTGGGTCCCCAGCATTTT.